This TCR beta chain was captured in a study of blood T cell repertoires in COVID-19. Methods used by the authors: Cell counts per sample came from amplifying reference gene primers. Measured with immunoSEQ multiplex PCR; TCRdb has only the in-frame clones, and not every one. D and trimming come from the DNA, and the V and J calls and clone size come from that table. The sample includes about 180,000 clones, roughly 85% of them seen just once. Germline V gene sequence: CDR1 WNHNN, CDR2 SYGVQD (reference sequence). The CDR3 contains 13 residues. V dropped 5 bases and J dropped 8 bases, with 12 bases sitting between them.

This receptor was identified in a woman younger than 35 who had recovered from COVID-19. The sample consisted of PBMCs or T cells enriched from blood (not recorded which). The chain recombines TRBV10-1 with TRBJ1-4; D is unclear. The CDR3 DNA is TGCGCCAGCAGTTGGGGTCCGGGGGAAAAACTGTTTTTT. Protein: CASSWGPGEKLFF.